A single sample gave rise to the 11 T cell receptor beta chains below, sequenced in a study of CD8 T cells in ankylosing spondylitis. TCRdb independently ran MiXCR on the 5' RACE reads; one entry per CDR3 protein. The table lists 250,000 to 350,000 distinct CDR3 sequences, less than 25% of them singletons. Sample: blood, either unsorted or a sorted T cell fraction (not recorded which). These TCRs come from a female donor with ankylosing spondylitis or in good health (not recorded which).

The sample holds many counts of this clonotype. This chain connects TRBV7-9 to TRBJ2-1; 7 bases line up with TRBD2. The germline CDR1 and CDR2 sequences are SEHNR and FQNEAQ (reference sequence). V was clipped by 6 bases and J by 6 bases; unmatched bases: 11. The CDR3 is 15 amino acids. The CDR3 loop reads CASRAWGGSLNEQFF. The CDR3 region has the DNA TGTGCCAGCAGGGCCTGGGGGGGTTCCCTCAATGAGCAGTTCTTC.

This clonotype was detected only a few times. In nucleotides, the CDR3 is TGCAGTGCTAGGGCCGGGGCCGAAAAACTGTTTTTT. This codes for CSARAGAEKLFF. V is TRBV20-1 and J is TRBJ1-4, with D perhaps matching TRBD1 (5 bases). The CDR3 length is 12 residues. Deletions cut 3 bases from V and 8 bases from J, with 10 bases between. From germline, CDR1 is DFQATT and CDR2 SNEGSKA (reference sequence).

This clonotype was observed many times. V and J are TRBV13 and TRBJ2-5; D unclear. V lost 5 bases, J lost 5 bases, and 12 bases lay in between. The CDR3 has 13 amino acids. Germline CDR1 reads PRHDT; CDR2 reads FYEKMQ (reference sequence). CDR3: CASSRKAWETQYF. CDR3 DNA: TGTGCCAGCAGCCGAAAAGCGTGGGAGACCCAGTACTTC.

The chain carries TRBV11-2 and TRBJ2-1; no clear D gene. The germline CDR1 and CDR2 sequences are SGHAT and FQNNGV. Trimming removed 1 base at V and 10 bases at J, with 8 bases between. The CDR3 runs 12 residues. The CDR3 DNA is TGTGCCAGCAGCTTAGTAGGGCAGGAGCAGTTCTTC. Its protein is CASSLVGQEQFF.

The chain employs TRBV20-1 and TRBJ2-1; TRBD2 is a possible D gene (5 bases). Between the trimmed V and J ends, which lost 6 bases and 5 bases, there was a span of 20 bases. The CDR3 consists of 15 residues. In germline, CDR1 is DFQATT, CDR2 SNEGSKA (reference sequence). The CDR3 nucleotides are TGCAGTGCACCTTCAGCAGAGACTACCAACAATGAGCAGTTCTTC. Amino acids: CSAPSAETTNNEQFF.

The chain carries TRBV6-5 and TRBJ2-7; possibly TRBD1 for D (5 bases). Trimming cost V 2 bases and J 3 bases, with 11 bases left between them. The CDR3 contains 14 residues. Looked up from germline, CDR1 is MNHEY and CDR2 is SVGAGI. This chain's CDR3 is CASSYTQGFYEQYF. The CDR3 DNA is TGTGCCAGCAGTTACACGCAGGGCTTCTACGAGCAGTACTTC.

The chain employs TRBV12-3 or TRBV12-4 and TRBJ2-1; 7 bases map to TRBD2. Unmatched junction bases numbered 8, after V lost 6 bases and J lost 6 bases. The CDR3 spans 14 residues. CDR3 sequence: CASRLLAEPNEQFF. The DNA of the CDR3 is TGTGCCAGCAGATTGCTAGCGGAGCCCAATGAGCAGTTCTTC.

This clonotype was seen at least ten times. V and J are TRBV10-3 and TRBJ1-1; tentatively, D is TRBD1 (5 bases). This CDR3 has 13 amino acids. CDR1 ENHRY and CDR2 SYGVKD come from the germline V gene. The V end was cut by 8 bases, the J end by 1 base, with 11 bases between. The DNA of the CDR3 is TGTGCCATCCAAGGACACACGAACACTGAAGCTTTCTTT. This sequence encodes CAIQGHTNTEAFF.

V usage is TRBV7-9 and J usage is TRBJ1-1; 12 nucleotides agree with TRBD1. The CDR3 has 15 amino acids. Germline V gene data show CDR1 as SEHNR and CDR2 as FQNEAQ (reference sequence). With 3 bases clipped from V and 5 bases from J, the junction kept 4 bases outside the gene matches. The chain's CDR3 is CASSLGQGALTEAFF. The CDR3 DNA follows: TGTGCCAGCAGCTTGGGACAGGGGGCCTTAACTGAAGCTTTCTTT.

This clonotype was seen only a few times. The chain combines TRBV7-2 with TRBJ2-1, with TRBD2 matching 8 bases. With 2 bases clipped from V and 6 bases from J, the junction kept 6 bases outside the gene matches. This CDR3 contains 15 residues. Germline V gives CDR1 SGHTA, CDR2 FQGNSA. The CDR3 here is CASSLTAGDINEQFF. In nucleotides, the CDR3 is TGTGCCAGCAGCTTAACAGCGGGAGATATCAATGAGCAGTTCTTC. Complete variable domain (other parts from reference TRBV7-2 and TRBJ2-1): GAGVSQSPSNKVTEKGKDVELRCDPISGHTALYWYRQSLGQGLEFLIYFQGNSAPDKSGLPSDRFSAERTGGSVSTLTIQRTQQEDSAVYLCASSLTAGDINEQFFGPGTRLTVL.

With respect to this clonotype: One end of the junction varies from germline; a read error may be responsible. V is TRBV20-1 and J is TRBJ2-2, with D unresolved. In germline, CDR1 is DFQATT, CDR2 SNEGSKA (reference sequence). This CDR3 comprises 16 residues. The CDR3 reads CCARDTFDHRTGELFF. Written as DNA, the CDR3 is TGCTGTGCTAGAGATACCTTCGACCATCGCACCGGGGAGCTGTTTTTT.